This is a list of T cell receptor beta chains from one sample in a study of blood T cell repertoires in COVID-19. Generated by immunoSEQ multiplex PCR, the TCRdb table keeps only in-frame clones and is missing some. The table includes tens of thousands of clones, approximately 80% detected once. Material for sequencing was peripheral blood. These TCRs come from a woman in her fifties or sixties with acute or convalescent COVID-19. The CDR3 runs from the conserved cysteine through the conserved F or W. D genes are given only for firm matches. Clone size is stated in some rows and not others, as once, few, many or a class when expanded.

CDR3nt: TGCGCCAGCAGCCATTCAATCGGGAGGCTCTCCCAGCCCCAGCATTTT
CDR3aa: CASSHSIGRLSQPQHF
j_gene: TRBJ1-5
abundance: -
d_gene: -
v_gene: TRBV5-1

CDR3nt: TGTGCCAGCAGTCGAATCGGGACAGGGGGCTTTAATGAGCAGTTCTTC
CDR3aa: CASSRIGTGGFNEQFF
j_gene: TRBJ2-1
abundance: -
d_gene: TRBD1
v_gene: TRBV6-6

CDR3nt: TGTGCCAGCAGCTTTGGACTAGCGGGGCTCAATGAGCAGTTCTTC
CDR3aa: CASSFGLAGLNEQFF
j_gene: TRBJ2-1
abundance: -
d_gene: TRBD2
v_gene: TRBV11-3

CDR3nt: TGTGCCAGCAGCTGGACAGGGCTCACTGAAGCTTTCTTT
CDR3aa: CASSWTGLTEAFF
j_gene: TRBJ1-1
abundance: -
d_gene: TRBD1
v_gene: TRBV11-2

CDR3nt: TGTGCCATCACAGGGCGGTACACAGATACGCAGTATTTT
CDR3aa: CAITGRYTDTQYF
j_gene: TRBJ2-3
abundance: -
d_gene: -
v_gene: TRBV10-3

CDR3nt: TGTGCCAGCAGCCAAGGAGCTGGGAGCTCTGGAAACACCATATATTTT
CDR3aa: CASSQGAGSSGNTIYF
j_gene: TRBJ1-3
abundance: few
d_gene: -
v_gene: TRBV3-1/TRBV3-2

CDR3nt: TGTGCCAGCAGCCCTTCCGGGGGGAGACGGGGAAACACTGAAGCTTTCTTT
CDR3aa: CASSPSGGRRGNTEAFF
j_gene: TRBJ1-1
abundance: -
d_gene: -
v_gene: TRBV5-4

CDR3nt: TGCAGCGTTCGACAGGGTAATGCTTACGAGCAGTACTTC
CDR3aa: CSVRQGNAYEQYF
j_gene: TRBJ2-7
abundance: -
d_gene: TRBD1
v_gene: TRBV29-1

CDR3nt: TGTGCCATCAGTGATTCCCCTCCGGACAGGGCCGCGAGGGAGTACTTC
CDR3aa: CAISDSPPDRAAREYF
j_gene: TRBJ2-7
abundance: -
d_gene: TRBD1
v_gene: TRBV10-3

CDR3nt: TGTGCCAGCAGCACCCAGAATCAGCCCCAGCATTTT
CDR3aa: CASSTQNQPQHF
j_gene: TRBJ1-5
abundance: once
d_gene: -
v_gene: TRBV7-2

CDR3nt: TGTGCCAGCAGCTTAAAATGGGGCCAGATCGGGGAGCTGTTTTTT
CDR3aa: CASSLKWGQIGELFF
j_gene: TRBJ2-2
abundance: -
d_gene: -
v_gene: TRBV13

CDR3nt: TGTGCCAGCAGTTCACAGGGGGTAGGCTATGGCTACACCTTC
CDR3aa: CASSSQGVGYGYTF
j_gene: TRBJ1-2
abundance: -
d_gene: TRBD1
v_gene: TRBV2

CDR3nt: TGTGCCAGCAGCTCCCGACAGGGCAACTATGGCTACACCTTC
CDR3aa: CASSSRQGNYGYTF
j_gene: TRBJ1-2
abundance: -
d_gene: TRBD1
v_gene: TRBV7-6

CDR3nt: TGTGCCTGCGCGCGAAGCTCCTACAATGAGCAGTTCTTC
CDR3aa: CACARSSYNEQFF
j_gene: TRBJ2-1
abundance: -
d_gene: -
v_gene: TRBV30

CDR3nt: TGTGCCTGGAGTAAGGAAGCGCTTTATAATTCACCCCTCCACTTT
CDR3aa: CAWSKEALYNSPLHF
j_gene: TRBJ1-6
abundance: -
d_gene: -
v_gene: TRBV30

CDR3nt: TGTGCCTGGAGTGTGTCAGGATTGAACACTGAAGCTTTCTTT
CDR3aa: CAWSVSGLNTEAFF
j_gene: TRBJ1-1
abundance: -
d_gene: -
v_gene: TRBV30

CDR3nt: TGTGCCAGCAGCCAGGGGCCCACAGGGGGCGAAAAACTGTTTTTT
CDR3aa: CASSQGPTGGEKLFF
j_gene: TRBJ1-4
abundance: -
d_gene: TRBD1
v_gene: TRBV7-9

CDR3nt: TGTGCCAGCTCAGGCTCCACGTCCCAGGGAGGGGAAAAACTGTTTTTT
CDR3aa: CASSGSTSQGGEKLFF
j_gene: TRBJ1-4
abundance: -
d_gene: -
v_gene: TRBV18

CDR3nt: TGTGCCAGCAGCTTATGGGGCCGGTTGGAAGAGACCCAGTACTTC
CDR3aa: CASSLWGRLEETQYF
j_gene: TRBJ2-5
abundance: -
d_gene: -
v_gene: TRBV11-2

CDR3nt: TGTGCCACCAGTGATTTGCTTCCGGGACAGGGATTCACCGGGGAGCTGTTTTTT
CDR3aa: CATSDLLPGQGFTGELFF
j_gene: TRBJ2-2
abundance: once
d_gene: TRBD1
v_gene: TRBV24-1

CDR3nt: TGTGCCAGCAGCTCGGCACAGGTGCCGAACACTGAAGCTTTCTTT
CDR3aa: CASSSAQVPNTEAFF
j_gene: TRBJ1-1
abundance: -
d_gene: -
v_gene: TRBV5-4

CDR3nt: TGTGCCAGCAGCATAGCCTACGAGCAGTACTTC
CDR3aa: CASSIAYEQYF
j_gene: TRBJ2-7
abundance: few
d_gene: -
v_gene: TRBV6-2/TRBV6-3

CDR3nt: TGTGCCAGCAGCTCTTACAGGGGAACTAATGAAAAACTGTTTTTT
CDR3aa: CASSSYRGTNEKLFF
j_gene: TRBJ1-4
abundance: -
d_gene: TRBD1
v_gene: TRBV7-9

CDR3nt: TGTGCCAGCAGCGCGATTACAGGGATTAATCAGCCCCAGCATTTT
CDR3aa: CASSAITGINQPQHF
j_gene: TRBJ1-5
abundance: few
d_gene: -
v_gene: TRBV7-8

CDR3nt: TGTGCCAGCAGCTTCGGACAGAGTAACACCGGGGAGCTGTTTTTT
CDR3aa: CASSFGQSNTGELFF
j_gene: TRBJ2-2
abundance: -
d_gene: -
v_gene: TRBV11-2

CDR3nt: TGTGCCAGTTACTCAGGGGCCTCTACAGATACGCAGTATTTT
CDR3aa: CASYSGASTDTQYF
j_gene: TRBJ2-3
abundance: few
d_gene: -
v_gene: TRBV18

CDR3nt: TGTGCCAGCAGCTTAGATCTGGGCCCCACTGAAGCTTTCTTT
CDR3aa: CASSLDLGPTEAFF
j_gene: TRBJ1-1
abundance: -
d_gene: -
v_gene: TRBV7-2

CDR3nt: TGTGCCAGCAGTTACGATACGGGTAGGCAGTACTTC
CDR3aa: CASSYDTGRQYF
j_gene: TRBJ2-7
abundance: -
d_gene: -
v_gene: TRBV6-5

CDR3nt: TGTGCCAGCAGACAGACAGGGTTCAATCAGCCCCAGCATTTT
CDR3aa: CASRQTGFNQPQHF
j_gene: TRBJ1-5
abundance: -
d_gene: TRBD1
v_gene: TRBV6-5

CDR3nt: TGTGCCAGCTCAGGGACAGGGGACAATCAGCCCCAGCATTTT
CDR3aa: CASSGTGDNQPQHF
j_gene: TRBJ1-5
abundance: -
d_gene: TRBD1
v_gene: TRBV18

CDR3nt: TGCGCCAGCAGCCAAGATCAGGGGGTCAGGGGAAACACCATATATTTT
CDR3aa: CASSQDQGVRGNTIYF
j_gene: TRBJ1-3
abundance: few
d_gene: TRBD1
v_gene: TRBV4-1

CDR3nt: TGTGCCAGCAGCTTAAATCCGACAGAACTGCAAGAGACCCAGTACTTC
CDR3aa: CASSLNPTELQETQYF
j_gene: TRBJ2-5
abundance: -
d_gene: -
v_gene: TRBV7-7

CDR3nt: TGTGCCAGCAGGGAGGACTATGGCTACACCTTC
CDR3aa: CASREDYGYTF
j_gene: TRBJ1-2
abundance: once
d_gene: -
v_gene: TRBV6-5

CDR3nt: TGTGCCAGCAGTTCGGGTCTTCTCACAGATACGCAGTATTTT
CDR3aa: CASSSGLLTDTQYF
j_gene: TRBJ2-3
abundance: few
d_gene: -
v_gene: TRBV6-2/TRBV6-3

CDR3nt: TGTGCCAGCAGTGAAGACCGGACTCTTACAGATACGCAGTATTTT
CDR3aa: CASSEDRTLTDTQYF
j_gene: TRBJ2-3
abundance: -
d_gene: -
v_gene: TRBV2

CDR3nt: TGTGCCAGTAGTATAGATTCGAGGGTCTCCTACGAGCAGTACTTC
CDR3aa: CASSIDSRVSYEQYF
j_gene: TRBJ2-7
abundance: -
d_gene: -
v_gene: TRBV19

CDR3nt: TGTGCCAGCAGCCAAACACAGGACGGGACCCAGTACTTC
CDR3aa: CASSQTQDGTQYF
j_gene: TRBJ2-5
abundance: -
d_gene: -
v_gene: TRBV14

CDR3nt: TGCGCCAGCAGCCAATCAGGGGGCGTTGAAAAACTGTTTTTT
CDR3aa: CASSQSGGVEKLFF
j_gene: TRBJ1-4
abundance: few
d_gene: TRBD1
v_gene: TRBV5-1

CDR3nt: TGTGCCATCAGCTGGGCCGGCGTCGATCAGCCCCAGCATTTT
CDR3aa: CAISWAGVDQPQHF
j_gene: TRBJ1-5
abundance: -
d_gene: -
v_gene: TRBV10-3

CDR3nt: TGCGCCAGCAGCTTGGGACAGGGGGCCACAGATACGCAGTATTTT
CDR3aa: CASSLGQGATDTQYF
j_gene: TRBJ2-3
abundance: -
d_gene: TRBD1
v_gene: TRBV5-1

CDR3nt: TGTGCTAGTGGTTTGGGCGACACTTACAATCAGCCCCAGCATTTT
CDR3aa: CASGLGDTYNQPQHF
j_gene: TRBJ1-5
abundance: -
d_gene: -
v_gene: TRBV12-5